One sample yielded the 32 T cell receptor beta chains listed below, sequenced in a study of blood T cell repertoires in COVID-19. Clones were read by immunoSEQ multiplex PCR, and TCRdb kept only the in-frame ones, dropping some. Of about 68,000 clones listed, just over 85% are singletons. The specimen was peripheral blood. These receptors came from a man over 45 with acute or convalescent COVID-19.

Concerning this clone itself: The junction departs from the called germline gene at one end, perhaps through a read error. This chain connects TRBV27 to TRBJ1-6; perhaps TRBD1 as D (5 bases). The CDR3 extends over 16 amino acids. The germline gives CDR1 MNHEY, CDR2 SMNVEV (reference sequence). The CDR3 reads CASNHLRDSHNSPLHF. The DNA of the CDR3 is TGTGCCAGCAATCACCTCCGGGACTCCCATAATTCACCCCTCCACTTT.

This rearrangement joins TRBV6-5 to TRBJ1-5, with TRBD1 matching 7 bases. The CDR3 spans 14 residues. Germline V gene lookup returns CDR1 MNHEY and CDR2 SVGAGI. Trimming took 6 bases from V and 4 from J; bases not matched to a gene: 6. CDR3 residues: CASSRQGLNQPQHF. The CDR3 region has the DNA TGTGCCAGCAGCCGACAGGGCTTAAATCAGCCCCAGCATTTT.

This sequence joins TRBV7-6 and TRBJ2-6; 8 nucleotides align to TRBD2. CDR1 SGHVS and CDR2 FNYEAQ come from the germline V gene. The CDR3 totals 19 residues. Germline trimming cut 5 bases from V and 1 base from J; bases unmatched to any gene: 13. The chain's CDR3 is CASSPGGGSALSGANVLTF. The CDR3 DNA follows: TGTGCCAGCAGCCCCGGGGGGGGGAGCGCCTTGTCTGGGGCCAACGTCCTGACTTTC. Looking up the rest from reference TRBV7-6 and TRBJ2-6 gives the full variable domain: GAGVSQSPRYKVTKRGQDVALRCDPISGHVSLYWYRQALGQGPEFLTYFNYEAQQDKSGLPNDRFSAERPEGSISTLTIQRTEQRDSAMYRCASSPGGGSALSGANVLTFGAGSRLTVL.

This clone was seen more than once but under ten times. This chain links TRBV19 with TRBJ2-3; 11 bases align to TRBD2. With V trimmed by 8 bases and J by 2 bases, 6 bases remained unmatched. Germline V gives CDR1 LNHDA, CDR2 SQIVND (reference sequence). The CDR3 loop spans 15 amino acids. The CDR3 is CASGGTSGTTDTQYF. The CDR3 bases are TGTGCCAGTGGCGGGACTAGCGGAACCACAGATACGCAGTATTTT.

CDR3 nucleotide sequence: TGTGCCAGCAGCCAAGCGCAGGGAGGCAAGTTCTTC. Its translation is CASSQAQGGKFF. The genes are TRBV3-1 (or the pseudogene TRBV3-2) and TRBJ2-1, with a tentative D call TRBD2 (6 bases). Looked up from germline, CDR1 is LGHDT and CDR2 is YNNKEL (reference sequence). V lost 1 base and J lost 14, with 12 bases in between. This CDR3 has 12 amino acids.

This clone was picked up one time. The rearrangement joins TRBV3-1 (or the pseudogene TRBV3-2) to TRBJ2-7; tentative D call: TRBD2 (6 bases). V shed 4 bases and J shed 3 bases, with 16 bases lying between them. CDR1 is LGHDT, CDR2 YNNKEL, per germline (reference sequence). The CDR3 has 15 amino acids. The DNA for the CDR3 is TGTGCCAGCAGCCCCGATATGTCCGGGGGCTACGAGCAGTACTTC. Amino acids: CASSPDMSGGYEQYF.

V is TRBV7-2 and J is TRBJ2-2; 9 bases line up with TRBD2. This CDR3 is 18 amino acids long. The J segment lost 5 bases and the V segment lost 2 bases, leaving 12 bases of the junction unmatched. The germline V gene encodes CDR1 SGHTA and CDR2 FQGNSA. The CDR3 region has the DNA TGTGCCAGCAGCTTATCTCCCCGGGTAGCGGGAGCGACCGGGGAGCTGTTTTTT. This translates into CASSLSPRVAGATGELFF.

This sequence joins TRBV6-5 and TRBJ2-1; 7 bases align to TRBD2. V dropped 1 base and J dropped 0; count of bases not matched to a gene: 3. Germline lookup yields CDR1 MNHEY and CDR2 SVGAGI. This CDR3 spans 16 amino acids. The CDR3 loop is CASSYYGGSSYNEQFF. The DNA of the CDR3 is TGTGCCAGCAGTTACTATGGCGGGAGCTCCTACAATGAGCAGTTCTTC.

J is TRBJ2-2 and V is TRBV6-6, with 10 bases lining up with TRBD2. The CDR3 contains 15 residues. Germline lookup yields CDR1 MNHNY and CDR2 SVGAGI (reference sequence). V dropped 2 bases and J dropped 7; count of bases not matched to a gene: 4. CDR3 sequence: CASSYRTSGGGELFF. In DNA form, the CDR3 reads TGTGCCAGCAGTTACCGGACTAGCGGAGGCGGGGAGCTGTTTTTT.

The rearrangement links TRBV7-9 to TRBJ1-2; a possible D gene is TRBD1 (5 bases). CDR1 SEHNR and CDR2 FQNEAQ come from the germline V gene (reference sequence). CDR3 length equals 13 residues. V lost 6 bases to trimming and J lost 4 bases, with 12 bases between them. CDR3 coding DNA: TGTGCCAGCAGGCCCGCCGGGGGCTATGGCTACACCTTC. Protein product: CASRPAGGYGYTF.

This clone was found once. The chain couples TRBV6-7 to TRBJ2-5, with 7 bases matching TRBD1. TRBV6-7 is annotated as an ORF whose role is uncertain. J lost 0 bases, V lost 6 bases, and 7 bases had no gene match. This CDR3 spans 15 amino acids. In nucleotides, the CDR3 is TGTGCCAGCAGGGAGACAGGGCAAAACCAAGAGACCCAGTACTTC. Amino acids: CASRETGQNQETQYF.

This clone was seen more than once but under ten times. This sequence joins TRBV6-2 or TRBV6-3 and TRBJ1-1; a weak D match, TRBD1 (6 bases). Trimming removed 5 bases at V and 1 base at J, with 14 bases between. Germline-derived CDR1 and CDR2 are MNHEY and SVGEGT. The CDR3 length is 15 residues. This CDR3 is CASSPYGGANTEAFF. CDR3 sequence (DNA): TGTGCCAGCAGTCCCTATGGGGGGGCGAACACTGAAGCTTTCTTT.

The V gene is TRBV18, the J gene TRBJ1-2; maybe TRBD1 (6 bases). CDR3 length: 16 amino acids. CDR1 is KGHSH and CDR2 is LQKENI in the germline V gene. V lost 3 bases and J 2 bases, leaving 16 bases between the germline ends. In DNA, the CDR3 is TGTGCCAGCTCACCCGTAGGGGGGGCGCAAAACTATGGCTACACCTTC. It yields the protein CASSPVGGAQNYGYTF. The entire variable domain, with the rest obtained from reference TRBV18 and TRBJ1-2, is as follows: NAGVMQNPRHLVRRRGQEARLRCSPMKGHSHVYWYRQLPEEGLKFMVYLQKENIIDESGMPKERFSAEFPKEGPSILRIQQVVRGDSAAYFCASSPVGGAQNYGYTFGSGTRLTVV.

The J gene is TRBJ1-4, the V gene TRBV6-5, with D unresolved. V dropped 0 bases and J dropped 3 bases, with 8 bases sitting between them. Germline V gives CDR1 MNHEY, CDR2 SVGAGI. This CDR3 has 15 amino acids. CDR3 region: CASSYSGPSNEKLFF. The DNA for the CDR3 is TGTGCCAGCAGTTACTCGGGCCCGTCTAATGAAAAACTGTTTTTT.

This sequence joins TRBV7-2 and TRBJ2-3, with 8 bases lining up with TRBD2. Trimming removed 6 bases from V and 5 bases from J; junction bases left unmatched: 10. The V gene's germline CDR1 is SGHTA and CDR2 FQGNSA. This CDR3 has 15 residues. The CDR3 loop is CASRRPGLVGDTQYF. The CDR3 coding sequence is TGTGCCAGCAGAAGGCCGGGACTAGTAGGAGATACGCAGTATTTT. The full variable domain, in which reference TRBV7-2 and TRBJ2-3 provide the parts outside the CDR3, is GAGVSQSPSNKVTEKGKDVELRCDPISGHTALYWYRQSLGQGLEFLIYFQGNSAPDKSGLPSDRFSAERTGGSVSTLTIQRTQQEDSAVYLCASRRPGLVGDTQYFGPGTRLTVL.

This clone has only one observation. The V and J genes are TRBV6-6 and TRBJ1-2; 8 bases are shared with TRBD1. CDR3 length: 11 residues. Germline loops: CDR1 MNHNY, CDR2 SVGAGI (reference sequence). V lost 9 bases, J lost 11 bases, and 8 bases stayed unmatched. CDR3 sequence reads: CASTAQGAYTF. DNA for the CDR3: TGTGCCAGTACCGCTCAGGGGGCTTACACCTTC.

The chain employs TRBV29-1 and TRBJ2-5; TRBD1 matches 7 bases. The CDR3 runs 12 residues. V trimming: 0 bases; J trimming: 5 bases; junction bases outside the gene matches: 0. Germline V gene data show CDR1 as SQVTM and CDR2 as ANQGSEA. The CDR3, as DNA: TGCAGCGTTGAAGAAGGGGGCGAGACCCAGTACTTC. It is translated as CSVEEGGETQYF.

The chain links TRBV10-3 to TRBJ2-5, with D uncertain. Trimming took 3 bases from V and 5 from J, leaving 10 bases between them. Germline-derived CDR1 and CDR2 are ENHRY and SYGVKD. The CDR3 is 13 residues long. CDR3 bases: TGTGCCATCAGTGAAAGAGGCCGGGAGACCCAGTACTTC. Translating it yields CAISERGRETQYF.

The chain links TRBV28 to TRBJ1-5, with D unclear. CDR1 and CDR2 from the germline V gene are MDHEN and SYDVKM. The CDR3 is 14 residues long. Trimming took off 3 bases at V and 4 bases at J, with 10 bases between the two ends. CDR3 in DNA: TGTGCCAGCAGTTTCTCCCCTAAAAATCAGCCCCAGCATTTT. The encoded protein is CASSFSPKNQPQHF. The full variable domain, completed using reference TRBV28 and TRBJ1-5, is DVKVTQSSRYLVKRTGEKVFLECVQDMDHENMFWYRQDPGLGLRLIYFSYDVKMKEKGDIPEGYSVSREKKERFSLILESASTNQTSMYLCASSFSPKNQPQHFGDGTRLSIL.

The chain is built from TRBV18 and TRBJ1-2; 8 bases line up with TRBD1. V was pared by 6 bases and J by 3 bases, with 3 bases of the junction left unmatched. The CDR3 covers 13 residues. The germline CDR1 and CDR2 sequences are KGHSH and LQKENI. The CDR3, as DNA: TGTGCCAGCTCGGACAGGGCCTACTATGGCTACACCTTC. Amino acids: CASSDRAYYGYTF.

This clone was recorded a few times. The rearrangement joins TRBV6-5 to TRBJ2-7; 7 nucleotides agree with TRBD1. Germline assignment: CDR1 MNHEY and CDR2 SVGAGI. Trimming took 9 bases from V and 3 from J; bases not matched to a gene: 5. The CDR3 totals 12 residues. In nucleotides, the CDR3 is TGTGCCAGTGGGACAGCTGTCTACGAGCAGTACTTC. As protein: CASGTAVYEQYF.

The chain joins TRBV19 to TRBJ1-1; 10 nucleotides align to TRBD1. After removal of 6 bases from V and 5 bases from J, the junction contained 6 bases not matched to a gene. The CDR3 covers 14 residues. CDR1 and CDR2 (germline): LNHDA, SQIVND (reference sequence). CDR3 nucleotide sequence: TGTGCCAGTAGCATGGACAGGGGGACAACTGAAGCTTTCTTT. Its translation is CASSMDRGTTEAFF.

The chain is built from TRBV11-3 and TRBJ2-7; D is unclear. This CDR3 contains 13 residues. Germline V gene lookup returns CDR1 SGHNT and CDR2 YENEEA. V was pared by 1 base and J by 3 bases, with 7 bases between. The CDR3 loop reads CASSLASLYEQYF. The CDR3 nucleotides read TGTGCCAGCAGCTTAGCGTCCCTCTACGAGCAGTACTTC.

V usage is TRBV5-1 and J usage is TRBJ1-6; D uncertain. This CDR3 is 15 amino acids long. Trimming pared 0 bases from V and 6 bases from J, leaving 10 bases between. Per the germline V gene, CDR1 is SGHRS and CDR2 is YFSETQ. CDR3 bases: TGCGCCAGCAGCTTGGGCGGGGTAGGTAATTCACCCCTCCACTTT. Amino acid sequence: CASSLGGVGNSPLHF.

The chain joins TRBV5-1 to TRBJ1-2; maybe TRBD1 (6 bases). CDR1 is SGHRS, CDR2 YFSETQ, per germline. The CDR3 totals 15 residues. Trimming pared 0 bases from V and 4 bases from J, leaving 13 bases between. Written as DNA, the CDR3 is TGCGCCAGCAGCTTGGTTGGACAGAAAACCTATGGCTACACCTTC. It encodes CASSLVGQKTYGYTF.

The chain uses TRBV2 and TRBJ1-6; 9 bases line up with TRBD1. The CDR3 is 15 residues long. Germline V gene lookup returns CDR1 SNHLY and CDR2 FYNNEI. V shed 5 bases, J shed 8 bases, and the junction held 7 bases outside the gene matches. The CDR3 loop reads CASSQRQGGDSPLHF. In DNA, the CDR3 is TGTGCCAGCAGTCAAAGACAGGGGGGAGATTCACCCCTCCACTTT.

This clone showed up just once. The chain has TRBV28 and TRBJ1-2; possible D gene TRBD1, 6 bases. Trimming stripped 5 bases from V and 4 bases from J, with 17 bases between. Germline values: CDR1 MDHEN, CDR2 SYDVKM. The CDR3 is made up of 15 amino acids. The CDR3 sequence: CASSKTGGRVYGYTF. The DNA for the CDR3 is TGTGCCAGCAGTAAAACGGGGGGCAGGGTCTATGGCTACACCTTC.

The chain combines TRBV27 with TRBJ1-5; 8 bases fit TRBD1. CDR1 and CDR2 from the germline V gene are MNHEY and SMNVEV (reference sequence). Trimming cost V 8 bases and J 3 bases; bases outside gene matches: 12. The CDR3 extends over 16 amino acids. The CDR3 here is CASSGYGTGPNQPQHF. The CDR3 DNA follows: TGTGCCAGCTCTGGGTACGGGACAGGACCCAATCAGCCCCAGCATTTT.

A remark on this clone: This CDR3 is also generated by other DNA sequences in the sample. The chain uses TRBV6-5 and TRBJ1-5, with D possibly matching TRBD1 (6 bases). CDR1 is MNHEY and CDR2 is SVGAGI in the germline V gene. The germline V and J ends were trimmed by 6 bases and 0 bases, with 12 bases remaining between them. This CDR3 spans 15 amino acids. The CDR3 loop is CASRVTGDSNQPQHF. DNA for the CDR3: TGTGCCAGCAGGGTGACAGGAGATAGCAATCAGCCCCAGCATTTT.

CDR3 DNA: TGTGCCAGCCTTGGGGACAGGAACACCGGGGAGCTGTTTTTT. Amino acid sequence: CASLGDRNTGELFF. The chain joins TRBV2 to TRBJ2-2; 7 positions match TRBD1. V gave up 8 bases and J gave up 1 base; unmatched junction bases: 4. The germline gives CDR1 SNHLY, CDR2 FYNNEI. This CDR3 is built from 14 residues.

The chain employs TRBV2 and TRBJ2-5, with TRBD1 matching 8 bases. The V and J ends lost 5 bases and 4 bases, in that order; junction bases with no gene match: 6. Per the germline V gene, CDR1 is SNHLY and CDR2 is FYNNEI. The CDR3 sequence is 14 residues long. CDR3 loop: CASSNQGAAETQYF. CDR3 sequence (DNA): TGTGCCAGCAGTAACCAGGGGGCGGCAGAGACCCAGTACTTC.

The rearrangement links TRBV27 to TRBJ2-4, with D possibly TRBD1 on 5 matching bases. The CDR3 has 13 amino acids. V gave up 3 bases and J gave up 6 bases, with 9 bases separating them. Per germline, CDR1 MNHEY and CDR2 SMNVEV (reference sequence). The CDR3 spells CASSFDSLNIQYF. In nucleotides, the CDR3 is TGTGCCAGCAGTTTCGACAGTCTAAACATTCAGTACTTC.